This T cell receptor beta chain was recorded in a study of T cells after yellow fever vaccination (dated by TCRdb to the late 2010s). A note on the overall study: The SMART-Seq v4 Ultra Low Input RNA kit was used to prepare libraries from fractions with low cell numbers. To follow T-cell clones before and after primary and booster YFV17D yellow fever vaccination, bulk TCR alpha and beta repertoires were sequenced over time. Two healthy male donors, one aged 18 to 30 and one aged 30 to 40 years, made up the cohort. Blood samples were taken at several timepoints before and after primary and secondary immunization, and bulk PBMC replicates and cell subsets were isolated.

Overall results and qualifications from the work: A small share of clonotypes occurred in both CD4 and CD8 compartments, likely arising from convergent recombination. The secondary T-cell response was found to be weaker but faster than the primary response, with a peak reached on day 5 rather than on day 15. Because only two donors were included in the study, the extent to which the findings can be generalized is limited. Computational filtering was needed because FACS-sorted repertoires could contain abundant contaminating clonotypes from the bulk population. After the booster, most clones that had expanded after primary vaccination were detected again (around 95% of CD4 and around 88% of CD8), suggesting broad maintenance of memory.

The run used an Illumina NovaSeq 6000. TCR cDNA was synthesized by 5'RACE template switching, which introduced a universal primer site and unique molecular identifiers. Priming of cDNA synthesis was performed from both the TCR alpha and TCR beta constant segments. Library amplification used two PCR steps, and the second PCR step added sample barcodes and sequencing adapters. Libraries were sequenced on Illumina HiSeq 2500 (2x100 bp) or NovaSeq (2x150 bp). The published analysis was carried out like this. MIGEC handled demultiplexing of reads and collapsing into UMI consensus sequences, while MiXCR performed V(D)J alignment. Clonotypes responding to the vaccine were identified with edgeR on replicate PBMC samples, with the criteria of FDR below 0.01 and a log2 fold change above 5 up to day 15. Each bulk clonotype was labeled CD4 or CD8 based on which sequenced repertoire, CD4 or CD8, contained the clonotype at higher abundance. The public reads were reanalyzed by TCRdb: fastp trimming at Q25, MiXCR alignment, in-frame beta chains only. For every CDR3 protein sequence, its rows merge into one entry that carries the most common genes and DNA. The V and J calls here are based on TCRdb, not the publication. The sample records hundreds of thousands of distinct CDR3 sequences, 18% of which are singletons. The ten largest clones represent about a sixth of the sample.

Per the publication, the treatment or condition label means: live attenuated yellow fever vaccine strain. At each blood-draw timepoint, two biological replicates of bulk PBMCs were collected. A standard Ficoll-Paque protocol was used to isolate PBMCs from peripheral blood. RNA was extracted with TriZol from bulk PBMCs, CD4 and CD8 fractions, and dextramer-positive and dextramer-negative fractions. About this clonotype: Its antigen is not yet known. Base qualities are not provided; no much larger clone lies one nucleotide away.

This clonotype originated in a man aged 18 to 29 who received the YFV17D yellow fever vaccine. The material sequenced was PBMCs, taken before the yellow fever booster vaccination.

The base sequence is TGTGCCAGCCGGGGGACAGGGGGCCTTTTTCGGAATTCACCCCTCCACTTT. The resulting protein is CASRGTGGLFRNSPLHF. The sequence joins TRBV6-2 or TRBV6-3 to TRBJ1-6, and TRBD1 aligns with 12 junction nucleotides. The germline V end is reduced by 8 bases and the J end by 7 bases; junction bases left unmatched: 12. Taken from the germline V gene, the CDR1 and CDR2 loops are MNHEY and SVGEGT. The CDR3 runs 17 residues from the cysteine to the phenylalanine. Here the CDR3 DNA is all that survives: 51 bases in frame from base 1.